Each of the 10 T cell receptor beta chains below was sequenced from the same sample in a study of human T cells and chemical hapten exposure. Extraction yielded total RNA from whole blood (unfractionated). MiXCR, run by TCRdb on the 5' RACE reads, gives a single entry per CDR3 protein. This sample has more than 75,000 distinct CDR3 sequences, with 15% to 20% found just once. The source is a female donor in good health.

This chain connects TRBV7-9 to TRBJ2-3; the match to TRBD2 covers 11 bases. Germline V gene data show CDR1 as SEHNR and CDR2 as FQNEAQ (reference sequence). This CDR3 contains 15 residues. Unmatched junction bases numbered 3, after V lost 5 bases and J lost 2 bases. Written as DNA, the CDR3 is TGTGCCAGCAGCGTGGGACTAGCGGACACAGATACGCAGTATTTT. The encoded protein is CASSVGLADTDTQYF.

This clonotype showed up just a few times. V is TRBV4-3 and J is TRBJ2-7; maybe TRBD1 (6 bases). Trimming left V 0 bases short and J 2 bases short, with 17 bases between. Germline-derived CDR1 and CDR2 are LGHNA and YSLEER. CDR3 size: 17 residues. CDR3 region: CASSQDISGQQPYEQYF. CDR3 DNA: TGCGCCAGCAGCCAAGATATCAGTGGACAGCAACCCTACGAGCAGTACTTC.

This clonotype appeared a few times. V usage is TRBV7-8 and J usage is TRBJ2-5; D not resolved. Germline values: CDR1 SGHVS, CDR2 FQNEAQ. The CDR3 runs 16 residues. Trimming pared 0 bases from V and 5 bases from J, leaving 16 bases between. The CDR3 DNA sequence: TGTGCCAGCAGCTTAGCGGCTAGTTATGGTGAGGAGACCCAGTACTTC. Protein: CASSLAASYGEETQYF.

This clonotype was recorded a few times. J is TRBJ2-7 and V is TRBV4-3, with D possibly being TRBD1 or TRBD2 (6 bases each). The V gene's germline CDR1 is LGHNA and CDR2 YSLEER. V gave up 0 bases and J gave up 6 bases, with 9 bases separating them. CDR3 length: 13 amino acids. The CDR3 loop reads CASSQDKGGEQYF. The CDR3 nucleotides read TGCGCCAGCAGCCAAGATAAGGGGGGCGAGCAGTACTTC.

This chain uses TRBV28 with TRBJ2-2; TRBD1 matches 8 bases. CDR3 length equals 16 residues. Germline V gene data show CDR1 as MDHEN and CDR2 as SYDVKM. Losses at the gene ends were 6 bases for V and 5 bases for J; bases not matched to a gene: 11. The CDR3 reads CASSTDRERGTGELFF. The DNA for the CDR3 is TGTGCCAGCAGCACGGACAGGGAGAGGGGGACCGGGGAGCTGTTTTTT.

This clonotype was detected a few times. The J gene is TRBJ1-4, the V gene TRBV12-3 or TRBV12-4; D ambiguous. CDR3 length: 14 amino acids. Trimming took off 3 bases at V and 4 bases at J, with 9 bases between the two ends. In DNA form, the CDR3 reads TGTGCCAGCAGTTTTGAGGGCGGTAATGAAAAACTGTTTTTT. This gives the protein CASSFEGGNEKLFF.

CDR3 nucleotides: TGTGCCAGCACTTCTAGCGGGGGTCAAGAGACCCAGTACTTC. It is translated as CASTSSGGQETQYF. This sequence joins TRBV2 and TRBJ2-5; 10 nucleotides align to TRBD2. The trim removed 7 bases at V and 2 bases at J, leaving 4 bases unmatched. Germline assignment: CDR1 SNHLY and CDR2 FYNNEI. The CDR3 extends over 14 amino acids.

The genes are TRBV5-4 and TRBJ2-3; a weak D match, TRBD2 (5 bases). Germline V gene lookup returns CDR1 SGHNT and CDR2 YYREEE (reference sequence). The CDR3 extends over 16 amino acids. V lost 6 bases to trimming and J lost 1 base, with 18 bases between them. CDR3 sequence (DNA): TGTGCCAGCATCGGTGGTGGGGAGTCGGGCACAGATACGCAGTATTTT. It yields the protein CASIGGGESGTDTQYF.

This chain links TRBV7-9 with TRBJ2-2; D call uncertain. CDR1 and CDR2 (germline): SEHNR, FQNEAQ (reference sequence). The V end was cut by 1 base, the J end by 6 bases, with 6 bases between. The CDR3 contains 13 residues. CDR3 coding DNA: TGTGCCAGCAGCTTAGTCCAATCCGGGGAGCTGTTTTTT. Amino acid sequence: CASSLVQSGELFF.

The V and J genes are TRBV7-2 and TRBJ2-1, with TRBD1 matching 7 bases. Per the germline V gene, CDR1 is SGHTA and CDR2 is FQGNSA. After removal of 1 base from V and 4 bases from J, the junction contained 4 bases not matched to a gene. This CDR3 is built from 15 residues. CDR3: CASSLGGQEYNEQFF. The CDR3 DNA is TGTGCCAGCAGCTTAGGAGGACAGGAATACAATGAGCAGTTCTTC.